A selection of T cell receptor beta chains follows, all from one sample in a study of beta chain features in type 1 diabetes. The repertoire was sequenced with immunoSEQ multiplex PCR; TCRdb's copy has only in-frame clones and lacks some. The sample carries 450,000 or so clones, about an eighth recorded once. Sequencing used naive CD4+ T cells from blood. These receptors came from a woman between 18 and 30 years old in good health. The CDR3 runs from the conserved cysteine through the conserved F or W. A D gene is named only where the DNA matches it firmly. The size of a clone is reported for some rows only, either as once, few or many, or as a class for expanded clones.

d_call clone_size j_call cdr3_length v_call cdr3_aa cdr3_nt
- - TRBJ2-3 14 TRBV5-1 CASSFAGSTDTQYF TGCGCCAGCAGCTTTGCCGGTAGCACAGATACGCAGTATTTT
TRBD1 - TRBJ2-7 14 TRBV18 CASSPSGTGTGTSF TGTGCCAGCTCACCCAGCGGAACCGGGACAGGGACAAGTTTC
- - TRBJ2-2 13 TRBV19 CASSIDERGPRFF TGTGCCAGTAGTATAGATGAGAGAGGCCCCCGGTTTTTT
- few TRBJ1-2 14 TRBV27 CASSLQGRGYGYTF TGTGCCAGCAGTTTACAGGGCCGTGGCTATGGCTACACCTTC
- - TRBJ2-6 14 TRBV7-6 CASSPRAGANVLTF TGTGCCAGCAGTCCCCGGGCTGGGGCCAACGTCCTGACTTTC
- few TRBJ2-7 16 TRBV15 CATSRGPGTDTYEQYF TGTGCCACCAGCAGAGGCCCCGGGACGGATACCTACGAGCAGTACTTC
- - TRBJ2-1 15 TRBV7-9 CAGRSSGGSYNEQFF TGTGCCGGAAGGAGCAGCGGAGGCTCCTACAATGAGCAGTTCTTC
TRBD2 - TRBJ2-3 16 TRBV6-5 CASSYGSGGGTDTQYF TGTGCCAGCAGTTACGGGTCCGGCGGGGGTACAGATACGCAGTATTTT
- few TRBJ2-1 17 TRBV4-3 CASSQGNSGTSSDEQFF TGCGCCAGCAGCCAAGGTAATTCCGGGACTTCCTCCGATGAGCAGTTCTTC
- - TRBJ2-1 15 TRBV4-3 CASSQALIGGDEQFF TGCGCCAGCAGCCAAGCCTTGATTGGCGGGGATGAGCAGTTCTTC
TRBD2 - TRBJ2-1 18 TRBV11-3 CASTASGRGVRGYNEQFF TGTGCCAGCACCGCGAGCGGGAGGGGGGTAAGAGGCTACAATGAGCAGTTCTTC
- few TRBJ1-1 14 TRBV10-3 CAISVYREDTEAFF TGTGCCATCAGTGTTTACAGGGAGGACACTGAAGCTTTCTTT
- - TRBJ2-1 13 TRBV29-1 CSVDMRRGNEQFF TGCAGCGTTGATATGCGGCGGGGAAATGAGCAGTTCTTC